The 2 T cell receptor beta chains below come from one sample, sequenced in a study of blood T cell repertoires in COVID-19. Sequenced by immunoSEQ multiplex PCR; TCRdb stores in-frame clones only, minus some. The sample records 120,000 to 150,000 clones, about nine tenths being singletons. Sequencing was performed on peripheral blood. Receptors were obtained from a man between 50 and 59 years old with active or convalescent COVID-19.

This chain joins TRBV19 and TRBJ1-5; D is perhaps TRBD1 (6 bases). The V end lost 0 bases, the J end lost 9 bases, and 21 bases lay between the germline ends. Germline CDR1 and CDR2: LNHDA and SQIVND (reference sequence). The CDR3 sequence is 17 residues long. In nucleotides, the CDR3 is TGTGCCAGTAGTATAGACGGACAGAGGAATCCCGCCCGGCCCCAGCATTTT. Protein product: CASSIDGQRNPARPQHF.

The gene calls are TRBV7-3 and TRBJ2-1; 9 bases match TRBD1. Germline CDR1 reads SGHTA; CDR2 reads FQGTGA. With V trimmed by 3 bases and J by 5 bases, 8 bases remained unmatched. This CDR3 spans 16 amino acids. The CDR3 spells CASSLKDRGPDNEQFF. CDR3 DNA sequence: TGTGCCAGCAGCTTGAAGGACAGGGGTCCGGACAATGAGCAGTTCTTC.